What follows are 32 T cell receptor beta chains derived from one specimen sequenced in a study of blood T cell repertoires in COVID-19. Profiling relied on immunoSEQ multiplex PCR, and the TCRdb table lists in-frame clones only, not all of them. Among some 250,000 clones listed, approximately 86% were seen once. Material: peripheral blood. These receptors originate from a woman aged 30 to 39 who had recovered from COVID-19.

This sequence joins TRBV7-9 and TRBJ1-1; D ambiguous. Deletions cut 1 base from V and 8 bases from J, with 11 bases between. The germline V gene encodes CDR1 SEHNR and CDR2 FQNEAQ (reference sequence). The CDR3 spans 13 residues. The CDR3 bases are TGTGCCAGCAGCTTAGTTTCCGGGAGGGAAGCTTTCTTT. It is translated as CASSLVSGREAFF.

This clone has just a few counts. The chain is built from TRBV7-2 and TRBJ2-4; D gene unclear. The germline V gene has CDR1 SGHTA and CDR2 FQGNSA. V was clipped by 5 bases and J by 2 bases, with 13 bases between them. This CDR3 spans 15 amino acids. CDR3 amino acids: CASSPTAGSKNIQYF. Written as DNA, the CDR3 is TGTGCCAGCAGCCCCACAGCAGGCTCCAAAAACATTCAGTACTTC.

Here the CDR3 reads CASSPDRQVEKLFF. CDR3 DNA sequence: TGTGCCAGCAGTCCGGACAGACAGGTGGAAAAACTGTTTTTT. The rearrangement links TRBV2 to TRBJ1-4; D possibly corresponds to TRBD1 (6 bases). The length of the CDR3 is 14 residues. The germline V gene has CDR1 SNHLY and CDR2 FYNNEI. V was pared by 5 bases and J by 8 bases, with 15 bases between.

This chain joins TRBV6-5 and TRBJ2-1; 9 nucleotides agree with TRBD2. The CDR3 consists of 16 residues. The V segment lost 2 bases and the J segment 2 bases; nucleotides outside the gene matches: 4. CDR1 and CDR2 (germline): MNHEY, SVGAGI. In nucleotides, the CDR3 is TGTGCCAGCAGTTACGTGGGCGGGGGGGCCTACAATGAGCAGTTCTTC. Its protein is CASSYVGGGAYNEQFF.

The chain recombines TRBV7-3 with TRBJ1-2, with D maybe TRBD1 (5 bases). Germline lookup yields CDR1 SGHTA and CDR2 FQGTGA. The V and J ends lost 8 bases and 0 bases respectively, with 13 bases between them. This CDR3 is built from 14 residues. Here the CDR3 reads CASAPTGSNYGYTF. CDR3 DNA sequence: TGTGCCAGCGCCCCCACAGGTTCTAACTATGGCTACACCTTC.

The V gene is TRBV5-4, the J gene TRBJ2-1; D is undetermined. The CDR3 is 14 amino acids. In germline, CDR1 is SGHNT, CDR2 YYREEE (reference sequence). Trimming took 4 bases from V and 5 from J, leaving 13 bases between them. The CDR3 here is CASSPFDKDNEQFF. Here the CDR3 DNA reads TGTGCCAGCAGCCCATTTGACAAGGACAATGAGCAGTTCTTC.

Details on this clone: Other DNA sequences in the sample encode the same CDR3. V is TRBV4-2 and J is TRBJ2-3; 8 nucleotides match TRBD1. Germline V gene lookup returns CDR1 LGHNA and CDR2 YNFKEQ. The CDR3 covers 16 residues. Losses at the gene ends were 1 base for V and 3 bases for J; bases not matched to a gene: 6. CDR3 nucleotide sequence: TGTGCCAGCAGCCAAGGCGGGACAGGAGGTACAGATACGCAGTATTTT. Its protein product is CASSQGGTGGTDTQYF.

The genes are TRBV5-1 and TRBJ2-2, with 7 bases matching TRBD2. V dropped 2 bases and J dropped 6; count of bases not matched to a gene: 10. The CDR3 loop spans 16 amino acids. Germline V CDR1 and CDR2: SGHRS, YFSETQ. The CDR3 DNA follows: TGCGCCAGCAGCTTAGGGTTAGGGACTATTCCCGGGGAGCTGTTTTTT. It yields the protein CASSLGLGTIPGELFF.

The genes are TRBV6-6 and TRBJ1-2, with TRBD1 matching over 8 bases. The V segment lost 0 bases and the J segment 2 bases; nucleotides outside the gene matches: 5. The germline CDR1 and CDR2 sequences are MNHNY and SVGAGI (reference sequence). The CDR3 runs 16 residues. CDR3 sequence: CASSYSGQGRNYGYTF. In nucleotides, the CDR3 is TGTGCCAGCAGTTACTCCGGACAGGGTAGGAACTATGGCTACACCTTC.

The chain combines TRBV11-3 with TRBJ2-5, with 8 bases lining up with TRBD2. Germline V CDR1 and CDR2: SGHNT, YENEEA. The junction had 13 bases not matched to a gene; V was cut back by 8 bases and J by 2 bases. This CDR3 has 16 residues. The CDR3 protein is CASSASPGGGQETQYF. CDR3 nucleotides: TGTGCCAGCTCCGCGTCGCCCGGGGGGGGGCAAGAGACCCAGTACTTC.

The J gene is TRBJ1-2, the V gene TRBV5-5; D gene ambiguous. The CDR3 is 13 residues long. The germline V and J ends were trimmed by 0 bases and 4 bases, with 7 bases remaining between them. Germline loops: CDR1 SGHKS, CDR2 YYEKEE (reference sequence). The CDR3 spells CASSLDSFYGYTF. The CDR3 region has the DNA TGTGCCAGCAGCTTGGACAGCTTCTATGGCTACACCTTC.

This clone showed up just once. CDR3 loop: CASSLWPQGEANEKLFF. The CDR3 DNA is TGCGCCAGCAGCTTGTGGCCTCAGGGGGAGGCTAATGAAAAACTGTTTTTT. This sequence joins TRBV5-1 and TRBJ1-4, with TRBD1 matching 7 bases. The germline V gene encodes CDR1 SGHRS and CDR2 YFSETQ. V trimming: 1 base; J trimming: 3 bases; junction bases outside the gene matches: 9. This CDR3 is 17 amino acids long. The full variable domain, in which reference TRBV5-1 and TRBJ1-4 provide the parts outside the CDR3, is KAGVTQTPRYLIKTRGQQVTLSCSPISGHRSVSWYQQTPGQGLQFLFEYFSETQRNKGNFPGRFSGRQFSNSRSEMNVSTLELGDSALYLCASSLWPQGEANEKLFFGSGTQLSVL.

CDR3 bases: TGTGCCAGTAGACCTCCGGGACTAGCGGGGGACACAGATACGCAGTATTTT. Protein product: CASRPPGLAGDTDTQYF. This chain uses TRBV19 with TRBJ2-3; 14 nucleotides agree with TRBD2. The germline gives CDR1 LNHDA, CDR2 SQIVND (reference sequence). J gave up 2 bases and V 6 bases, and 7 bases lay outside the gene matches. The CDR3 length is 17 residues.

This clone has a single count. This chain uses TRBV28 with TRBJ2-1, with 8 bases lining up with TRBD1. From germline, CDR1 is MDHEN and CDR2 SYDVKM. The trim removed 5 bases at V and 12 bases at J, leaving 6 bases unmatched. This CDR3 contains 12 residues. CDR3 residues: CASSQLTGVQFF. The CDR3 DNA reads as TGTGCCAGCAGTCAGCTGACAGGGGTGCAGTTCTTC. Complete variable domain (other parts from reference TRBV28 and TRBJ2-1): DVKVTQSSRYLVKRTGEKVFLECVQDMDHENMFWYRQDPGLGLRLIYFSYDVKMKEKGDIPEGYSVSREKKERFSLILESASTNQTSMYLCASSQLTGVQFFGPGTRLTVL.

The chain has TRBV2 and TRBJ1-5; D perhaps matches TRBD1 (5 bases). From germline, CDR1 is SNHLY and CDR2 FYNNEI. The CDR3 contains 14 residues. V shed 7 bases and J shed 0 bases, with 10 bases lying between them. CDR3 nucleotide sequence: TGTGCCAGCAAAAAAGGGGATAGCAATCAGCCCCAGCATTTT. It specifies CASKKGDSNQPQHF.

This clone was seen just once. The genes are TRBV23-1 and TRBJ1-2; 9 bases match TRBD1. TRBV23-1 is noted as an ORF with a role that remains uncertain. J gave up 1 base and V 5 bases, and 5 bases lay outside the gene matches. The CDR3 runs to 15 residues. The CDR3 protein is CASSERDRVNYGYTF. The CDR3 nucleotides read TGCGCCAGCAGTGAGAGGGACAGGGTTAACTATGGCTACACCTTC.

The genes are TRBV3-1 (or the pseudogene TRBV3-2) and TRBJ1-1; TRBD1 aligns across 7 bases. This CDR3 is 14 amino acids long. V lost 4 bases, J lost 0 bases, and 2 bases stayed unmatched. The germline V gene encodes CDR1 LGHDT and CDR2 YNNKEL (reference sequence). The CDR3 sequence is CASSPTGMNTEAFF. As DNA, the CDR3 is TGTGCCAGCAGCCCGACAGGGATGAACACTGAAGCTTTCTTT.

The rearrangement links TRBV5-1 to TRBJ1-6, with D possibly being TRBD1 (5 bases). This CDR3 has 13 amino acids. V was cut by 6 bases and J by 5 bases, with 9 bases left in between. Germline lookup yields CDR1 SGHRS and CDR2 YFSETQ. CDR3 sequence reads: CASKQDNNSPLHF. The CDR3 coding sequence is TGCGCCAGCAAACAGGATAATAATTCACCCCTCCACTTT.

The rearrangement links TRBV7-2 to TRBJ2-3, with D maybe TRBD2 (6 bases). Looked up from germline, CDR1 is SGHTA and CDR2 is FQGNSA. This CDR3 is built from 18 residues. V lost 0 bases, J lost 0 bases, and 16 bases lay in between. The CDR3 DNA reads TGTGCCAGCAGCTTAGCGTTTACTAGCCCTACTAGCACAGATACGCAGTATTTT. Protein sequence: CASSLAFTSPTSTDTQYF.

V usage is TRBV12-5 and J usage is TRBJ1-1; 7 positions match TRBD1. The junction had 2 bases not matched to a gene; V was cut back by 6 bases and J by 4 bases. Germline V gives CDR1 LGHNT, CDR2 FRNRAP. This CDR3 is 12 amino acids long. The chain's CDR3 is CASGDRVTEAFF. Written as DNA, the CDR3 is TGTGCTAGTGGCGACAGGGTCACTGAAGCTTTCTTT.

V gene TRBV9 combines with J gene TRBJ1-5; 9 bases align to TRBD1. The V and J ends lost 10 bases and 6 bases, in that order; junction bases with no gene match: 8. Germline V lookup: CDR1 SGDLS, CDR2 YYNGEE. CDR3 size: 13 residues. The CDR3 reads CASGTGLGQPQHF. CDR3 DNA: TGTGCCTCGGGGACAGGGCTAGGTCAGCCCCAGCATTTT.

V is TRBV6-1 and J is TRBJ2-7, with D hard to call. Germline loops: CDR1 MNHNS, CDR2 SASEGT. The CDR3 extends over 13 amino acids. V was clipped by 3 bases and J by 7 bases, with 13 bases between them. As DNA, the CDR3 is TGTGCCAGCAGTGACCCCGCAGTGAGGGAGCAGTACTTC. As protein: CASSDPAVREQYF.

The rearrangement joins TRBV5-4 to TRBJ1-4; maybe TRBD1 (5 bases). This CDR3 is 15 amino acids long. V lost 4 bases to trimming and J lost 5 bases, with 15 bases between them. Germline V gives CDR1 SGHNT, CDR2 YYREEE (reference sequence). The chain's CDR3 is CASSPRQGGNEKLFF. DNA for the CDR3: TGTGCCAGCAGCCCACGGCAGGGAGGGAATGAAAAACTGTTTTTT.

The genes are TRBV6-5 and TRBJ2-7, with 8 positions matching TRBD2. Germline V CDR1 and CDR2: MNHEY, SVGAGI. The length of the CDR3 is 15 residues. Unmatched junction bases numbered 13, after V lost 7 bases and J lost 5 bases. CDR3 sequence reads: CASTARGDSFHEQYF. The CDR3 DNA reads as TGTGCCAGCACCGCGCGGGGGGACTCCTTTCACGAGCAGTACTTC.

This chain connects TRBV27 to TRBJ1-1; no definite D call. This CDR3 is 14 amino acids long. V lost 3 bases and J lost 9, with 17 bases in between. Germline values: CDR1 MNHEY, CDR2 SMNVEV (reference sequence). The CDR3 sequence is CASSLSGGFEKAFF. CDR3 sequence (DNA): TGTGCCAGCAGTTTGTCGGGAGGGTTCGAAAAAGCTTTCTTT.

V usage is TRBV19 and J usage is TRBJ1-2, with TRBD1 as a possible D gene (6 bases). This CDR3 contains 14 residues. The ends were cut back, 4 bases at V and 6 bases at J, with 15 bases in the middle. Per the germline V gene, CDR1 is LNHDA and CDR2 is SQIVND (reference sequence). The CDR3 DNA reads TGTGCCAGTAGTACCTCGAACAGGGTAAATGGCTACACCTTC. Its translation is CASSTSNRVNGYTF. The complete variable domain, with remaining parts taken from reference TRBV19 and TRBJ1-2, reads DGGITQSPKYLFRKEGQNVTLSCEQNLNHDAMYWYRQDPGQGLRLIYYSQIVNDFQKGDIAEGYSVSREKKESFPLTVTSAQKNPTAFYLCASSTSNRVNGYTFGSGTRLTVV.

For this clone: At one boundary the junction diverges from the germline segment, which might be a read error. The V gene is TRBV5-4, the J gene TRBJ2-7; TRBD1 is a possible D gene (6 bases). Germline loops: CDR1 SGHNT, CDR2 YYREEE (reference sequence). The CDR3 runs 14 residues. DNA for the CDR3: TGTGCCAGCAGCTCCCGGACAGTCTCCAACGAGCAGTACTTC. It translates to CASSSRTVSNEQYF. Using reference TRBV5-4 and TRBJ2-7 for the parts outside the CDR3, the full variable domain is ETGVTQSPTHLIKTRGQQVTLRCSSQSGHNTVSWYQQALGQGPQFIFQYYREEENGRGNFPPRFSGLQFPNYSSELNVNALELDDSALYLCASSSRTVSNEQYFGPGTRLTVT.

The V and J genes are TRBV6-5 and TRBJ2-3; 7 nucleotides line up with TRBD2. This CDR3 contains 14 residues. Germline values: CDR1 MNHEY, CDR2 SVGAGI. J was trimmed by 0 bases and V by 8 bases; bases with no gene match: 5. For the CDR3, the DNA is TGTGCCAGCGCCCGGGGGGTCAGCACAGATACGCAGTATTTT. It specifies CASARGVSTDTQYF.

The gene calls are TRBV6-2 or TRBV6-3 and TRBJ1-1; tentatively, D is TRBD1 (5 bases). This CDR3 has 15 amino acids. CDR1 and CDR2 from the germline V gene are MNHEY and SVGEGT. Trimming pared 5 bases from V and 0 bases from J, leaving 13 bases between. The CDR3 region has the DNA TGTGCCAGCAGTGACCCGACAGAAATGAACACTGAAGCTTTCTTT. Translation: CASSDPTEMNTEAFF.

The chain carries TRBV6-5 and TRBJ1-1; the match to TRBD1 covers 8 bases. This CDR3 has 14 amino acids. V trimming: 5 bases; J trimming: 2 bases; junction bases outside the gene matches: 4. Germline-derived CDR1 and CDR2 are MNHEY and SVGAGI. CDR3 protein: CASSMTGANTEAFF. DNA for the CDR3: TGTGCCAGCAGTATGACAGGGGCCAACACTGAAGCTTTCTTT.

This clone showed up just a few times. This rearrangement joins TRBV13 to TRBJ2-3, with D perhaps matching TRBD2 (5 bases). V lost 1 base, J lost 3 bases, and 17 bases lay in between. Germline V lookup: CDR1 PRHDT, CDR2 FYEKMQ (reference sequence). This CDR3 contains 17 residues. The CDR3 loop is CASSLAGSAQETDTQYF. The CDR3 DNA sequence: TGTGCCAGCAGCTTAGCGGGATCGGCCCAGGAAACAGATACGCAGTATTTT.

The sample holds one count of this clone. This chain links TRBV19 with TRBJ2-7; D may be TRBD2 (6 bases). V lost 5 bases, J lost 0 bases, and 8 bases lay in between. The CDR3 is made up of 13 amino acids. Germline V gives CDR1 LNHDA, CDR2 SQIVND (reference sequence). The CDR3 coding sequence is TGTGCCAGTAGTTCGGGGGACTCCTACGAGCAGTACTTC. Amino acids: CASSSGDSYEQYF.